Below, 17 T cell receptor beta chains from the same sample are listed, as sequenced in a study of identical twins. TCRdb passed the 5' RACE reads through MiXCR, listing each CDR3 protein once. The sample yields about 890,000 distinct CDR3 sequences, about 12% seen once. These data were likewise used in another study, on yellow fever vaccine responses in identical twins.

The sequenced material came from PBMCs. The receptors were sampled from a woman between 18 and 29 years old in good health.

Details on this clonotype: A read error is possible here, since a much larger clone lies one base away. This chain joins TRBV14 and TRBJ1-3; D remains unclear. The CDR3 is 14 amino acids. Germline V lookup: CDR1 SGHDN, CDR2 FVKESK. Deletions cut 2 bases from V and 0 bases from J, with 5 bases between. The CDR3 DNA follows: TGTGCCAGCAGCCAACAGAGCTCTGGAAACACCATATATTTT. It codes for CASSQQSSGNTIYF.

This sequence joins TRBV5-1 and TRBJ1-2; 9 nucleotides line up with TRBD1. V shed 2 bases and J 3 bases; nucleotides not matched to a gene: 2. Germline CDR1 reads SGHRS; CDR2 reads YFSETQ. CDR3 length equals 14 residues. This CDR3 reads CASSLGDRDYGYTF. The CDR3 nucleotides read TGCGCCAGCAGCTTAGGGGACAGGGACTATGGCTACACCTTC.

This clonotype turned up a few times. The CDR3 sequence is CASNLGGPTDTQYF. The CDR3 DNA reads as TGTGCCAGCAACTTGGGCGGCCCCACAGATACGCAGTATTTT. The V gene is TRBV12-3 or TRBV12-4, the J gene TRBJ2-3; unclear D gene. Trimming took off 7 bases at V and 2 bases at J, with 13 bases between the two ends. This CDR3 region has 14 residues.

The sample holds a few counts of this clonotype. The V and J genes are TRBV7-2 and TRBJ2-3, with no clear D. V shed 5 bases and J shed 1 base, with 13 bases lying between them. Germline V gene data show CDR1 as SGHTA and CDR2 as FQGNSA. The length of the CDR3 is 15 residues. CDR3 DNA: TGTGCCAGCAGCGGAAGAAGGCAGGGCACAGATACGCAGTATTTT. Protein: CASSGRRQGTDTQYF.

This clonotype was observed a few times. The DNA for the CDR3 is TGTGCCTCTAAGGGACAGGGGTTATACGAGCAGTACTTC. It codes for CASKGQGLYEQYF. The chain carries TRBV2 and TRBJ2-7; 10 bases map to TRBD1. CDR1 is SNHLY, CDR2 FYNNEI, per germline. Trimming at V came to 11 bases and at J to 4 bases, leaving 8 bases not matched to a gene. The CDR3 covers 13 residues. Full variable domain (missing parts from reference TRBV2 and TRBJ2-7): EPEVTQTPSHQVTQMGQEVILRCVPISNHLYFYWYRQILGQKVEFLVSFYNNEISEKSEIFDDQFSVERPDGSNFTLKIRSTKLEDSAMYFCASKGQGLYEQYFGPGTRLTVT.

V usage is TRBV7-9 and J usage is TRBJ2-3; D could derive from TRBD1 or TRBD2 (5 bases each). V shed 5 bases and J shed 6 bases, with 21 bases lying between them. The germline gives CDR1 SEHNR, CDR2 FQNEAQ (reference sequence). The CDR3 is 16 amino acids. CDR3 nucleotides: TGTGCCAGCAGCCTCCGGGACCCAAACGGGTTGGATACGCAGTATTTT. Protein sequence: CASSLRDPNGLDTQYF.

This clonotype was counted only a few times. The CDR3 nucleotides read TGCAGTGCGATCAGGGAGTCCTATAATTCACCCCTCCACTTT. This gives the protein CSAIRESYNSPLHF. The chain links TRBV20-1 to TRBJ1-6; D perhaps matches TRBD1 (5 bases). Germline assignment: CDR1 DFQATT and CDR2 SNEGSKA (reference sequence). V was clipped by 6 bases and J by 1 base, with 10 bases between them. The CDR3 sequence is 14 residues long.

The chain recombines TRBV28 with TRBJ2-2; D perhaps matches TRBD2 (6 bases). The CDR3 covers 14 residues. Germline CDR1 and CDR2: MDHEN and SYDVKM. The V and J ends lost 7 bases and 2 bases respectively, with 11 bases between them. The CDR3 reads CASIRDLNTGELFF. DNA of the CDR3: TGTGCCAGCATCCGGGACTTAAACACCGGGGAGCTGTTTTTT.

The chain has TRBV6-1 and TRBJ2-7; 7 bases are a match to TRBD1. V was pared by 5 bases and J by 2 bases, with 6 bases of the junction left unmatched. CDR3 size: 14 residues. Germline assignment: CDR1 MNHNS and CDR2 SASEGT. The CDR3 spells CASSTGDGAYEQYF. The CDR3 DNA reads TGTGCCAGCAGTACAGGGGACGGAGCCTACGAGCAGTACTTC.

In its sample, this clonotype was seen a few times. The chain has TRBV20-1 and TRBJ1-4; D is ambiguous. Between the trimmed V and J ends, which lost 0 bases and 7 bases, there was a span of 21 bases. CDR3 size: 17 residues. In germline, CDR1 is DFQATT, CDR2 SNEGSKA (reference sequence). As DNA, the CDR3 is TGCAGTGCTAGAGATTGGAGATTGAGGGATGGCGGTGAAAAACTGTTTTTT. This sequence encodes CSARDWRLRDGGEKLFF.

This clonotype was picked up many times. This rearrangement joins TRBV7-9 to TRBJ1-4; D gene uncertain. CDR3 length equals 13 residues. CDR1 is SEHNR, CDR2 FQNEAQ, per germline (reference sequence). V lost 1 base, J lost 7 bases, and 7 bases lay in between. The CDR3 reads CASSLGLGEKLFF. The CDR3 DNA follows: TGTGCCAGCAGCTTAGGCCTAGGTGAAAAACTGTTTTTT.

This clonotype was counted between two and nine times. The chain is built from TRBV5-1 and TRBJ2-7, with a possible D match to TRBD2 (6 bases). The V gene lost 2 bases and the J gene lost 2 bases, with 14 bases spanning the gap. The germline CDR1 and CDR2 sequences are SGHRS and YFSETQ. This CDR3 has 15 amino acids. CDR3 coding DNA: TGCGCCAGCAGCTTCGGGACTCCCGAGCCCTACGAGCAGTACTTC. As protein: CASSFGTPEPYEQYF.

A few counts support this clonotype. J is TRBJ2-5 and V is TRBV5-1, with TRBD1 matching 9 bases. CDR3 size: 15 residues. Germline CDR1 is SGHRS and CDR2 is YFSETQ. J was trimmed by 4 bases and V by 6 bases; bases with no gene match: 10. The CDR3 DNA follows: TGCGCCAGCACCCGGGACAGGGCGCGGGGAGAGACCCAGTACTTC. It is translated as CASTRDRARGETQYF.

Only a few counts were recorded for this clonotype. V usage is TRBV9 and J usage is TRBJ1-3; weak D call: TRBD1 (5 bases). The CDR3 is 14 amino acids. The V end was cut by 4 bases, the J end by 4 bases, with 12 bases between. Per the germline V gene, CDR1 is SGDLS and CDR2 is YYNGEE. DNA for the CDR3: TGTGCCAGCAGCCCAAACCCAGGGGGAAACACCATATATTTT. Encoded protein: CASSPNPGGNTIYF.

In this sample, this clonotype turned up a few times. The chain employs TRBV11-3 and TRBJ1-1; 10 positions agree with TRBD1. The CDR3 contains 17 residues. CDR1 SGHNT and CDR2 YENEEA come from the germline V gene. After removal of 3 bases from V and 2 bases from J, the junction contained 9 bases not matched to a gene. This chain's CDR3 is CASSFPPDRGRNTEAFF. CDR3 bases: TGTGCCAGCAGCTTCCCGCCAGACAGGGGGCGAAACACTGAAGCTTTCTTT.

This chain links TRBV7-3 with TRBJ2-1; 12 nucleotides align to TRBD2. Per germline, CDR1 SGHTA and CDR2 FQGTGA. CDR3 length: 19 amino acids. J was trimmed by 9 bases and V by 5 bases; bases with no gene match: 20. The CDR3 bases are TGTGCCAGCAGCCCGCGGGGGCTAGCGGGAGGGTCGTGGGGGGTTGAGCAGTTCTTC. It encodes CASSPRGLAGGSWGVEQFF.

In its sample, this clonotype was seen a few times. The genes are TRBV12-3 or TRBV12-4 and TRBJ2-2; TRBD2 aligns across 10 bases. Trimming removed 11 bases from V and 0 bases from J; junction bases left unmatched: 15. This CDR3 spans 18 amino acids. The CDR3 DNA follows: TGTGCCTTCTGGAGCCCTAGCGGGAGATCCGCGAACACCGGGGAGCTGTTTTTT. This gives the protein CAFWSPSGRSANTGELFF.